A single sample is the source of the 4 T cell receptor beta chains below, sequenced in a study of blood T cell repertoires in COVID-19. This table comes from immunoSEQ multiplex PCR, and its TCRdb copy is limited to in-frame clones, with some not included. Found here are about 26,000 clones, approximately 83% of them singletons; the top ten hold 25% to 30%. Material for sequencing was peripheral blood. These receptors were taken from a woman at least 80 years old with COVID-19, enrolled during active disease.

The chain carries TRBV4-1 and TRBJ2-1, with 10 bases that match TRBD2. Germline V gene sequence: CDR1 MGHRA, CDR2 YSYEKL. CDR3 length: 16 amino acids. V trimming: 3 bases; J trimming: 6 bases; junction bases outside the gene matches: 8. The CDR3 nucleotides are TGCGCCAGCAGCCAGCATAGCGGGGGGAGGGGCAATGAGCAGTTCTTC. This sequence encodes CASSQHSGGRGNEQFF.

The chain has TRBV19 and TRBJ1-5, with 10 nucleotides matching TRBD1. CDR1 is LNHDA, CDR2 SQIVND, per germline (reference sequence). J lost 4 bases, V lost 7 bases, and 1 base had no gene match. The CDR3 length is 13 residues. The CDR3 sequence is CASMGQGNQPQHF. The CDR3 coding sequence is TGTGCCAGTATGGGACAGGGGAATCAGCCCCAGCATTTT.

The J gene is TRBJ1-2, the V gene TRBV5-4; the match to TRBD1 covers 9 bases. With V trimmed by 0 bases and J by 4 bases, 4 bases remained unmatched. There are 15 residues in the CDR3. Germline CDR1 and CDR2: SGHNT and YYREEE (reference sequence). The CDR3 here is CASSLGTDRGYGYTF. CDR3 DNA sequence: TGTGCCAGCAGCTTGGGAACGGACAGGGGCTATGGCTACACCTTC.

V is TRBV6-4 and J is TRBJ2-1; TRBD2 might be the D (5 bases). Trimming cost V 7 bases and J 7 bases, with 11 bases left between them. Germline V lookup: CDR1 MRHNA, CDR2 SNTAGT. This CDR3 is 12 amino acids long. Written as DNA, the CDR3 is TGTGCCAGCACGGGGTCCCAGAATGAGCAGTTCTTC. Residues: CASTGSQNEQFF.